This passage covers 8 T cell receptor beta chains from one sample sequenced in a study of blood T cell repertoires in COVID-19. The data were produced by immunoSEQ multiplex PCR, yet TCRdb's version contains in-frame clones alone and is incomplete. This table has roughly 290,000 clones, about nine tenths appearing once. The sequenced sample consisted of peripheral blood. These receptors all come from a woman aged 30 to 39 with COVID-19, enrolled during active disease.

CDR3: CASSPLQVHEQYF. CDR3 DNA sequence: TGTGCCAGCTCACCACTTCAGGTCCACGAGCAGTACTTC. V and J are TRBV18 and TRBJ2-7; D ambiguous. Trimming left V 1 base short and J 5 bases short, with 9 bases between. The germline V gene has CDR1 KGHSH and CDR2 LQKENI. The CDR3 contains 13 residues.

The CDR3 bases are TGCAGTGCTAGTCATCCTAGCGGGAGGCCAACCTACGAGCAGTACTTC. Protein sequence: CSASHPSGRPTYEQYF. The chain recombines TRBV20-1 with TRBJ2-7, with TRBD2 identical over 11 bases. This CDR3 comprises 16 residues. The germline V gene has CDR1 DFQATT and CDR2 SNEGSKA (reference sequence). V was pared by 3 bases and J by 2 bases, with 9 bases of the junction left unmatched.

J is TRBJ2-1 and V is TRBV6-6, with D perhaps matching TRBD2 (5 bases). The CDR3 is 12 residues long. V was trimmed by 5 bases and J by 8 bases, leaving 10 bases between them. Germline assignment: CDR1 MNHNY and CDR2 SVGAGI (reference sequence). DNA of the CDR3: TGTGCCAGCAGTGCCTTGAGGGATGAGCAGTTCTTC. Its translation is CASSALRDEQFF.

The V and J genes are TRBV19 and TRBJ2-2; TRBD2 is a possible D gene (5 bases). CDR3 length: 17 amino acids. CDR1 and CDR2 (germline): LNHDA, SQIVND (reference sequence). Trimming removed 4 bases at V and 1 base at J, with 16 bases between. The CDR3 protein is CASSKLVTIVNTGELFF. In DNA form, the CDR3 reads TGTGCCAGTAGTAAACTCGTGACTATCGTGAACACCGGGGAGCTGTTTTTT.

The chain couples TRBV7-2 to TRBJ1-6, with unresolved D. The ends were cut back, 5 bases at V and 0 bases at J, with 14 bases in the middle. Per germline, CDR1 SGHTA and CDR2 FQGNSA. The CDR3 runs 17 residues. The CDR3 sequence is CASSEPGFHSYNSPLHF. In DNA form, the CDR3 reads TGTGCCAGCAGCGAACCGGGATTTCACTCCTATAATTCACCCCTCCACTTT.

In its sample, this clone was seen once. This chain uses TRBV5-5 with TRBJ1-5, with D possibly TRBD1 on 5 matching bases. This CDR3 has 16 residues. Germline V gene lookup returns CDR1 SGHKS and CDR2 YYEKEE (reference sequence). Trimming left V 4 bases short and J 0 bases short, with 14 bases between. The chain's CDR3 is CASSLTGDYSNQPQHF. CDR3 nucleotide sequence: TGTGCCAGCAGCCTTACAGGTGATTATAGCAATCAGCCCCAGCATTTT. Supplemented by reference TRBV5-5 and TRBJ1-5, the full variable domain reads DAGVTQSPTHLIKTRGQQVTLRCSPISGHKSVSWYQQVLGQGPQFIFQYYEKEERGRGNFPDRFSARQFPNYSSELNVNALLLGDSALYLCASSLTGDYSNQPQHFGDGTRLSIL.

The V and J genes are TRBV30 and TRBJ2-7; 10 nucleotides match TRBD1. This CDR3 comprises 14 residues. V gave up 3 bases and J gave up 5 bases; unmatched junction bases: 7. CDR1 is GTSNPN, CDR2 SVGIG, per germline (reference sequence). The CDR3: CAWRDWDRGNEQYF. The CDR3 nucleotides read TGTGCCTGGAGGGACTGGGACAGGGGAAACGAGCAGTACTTC.

The CDR3 nucleotides read TGCAGCGTTGAAGTGGGAGCGGGGGAAAAACTGTTTTTT. Translation gives CSVEVGAGEKLFF. The chain is built from TRBV29-1 and TRBJ1-4; D is ambiguous. The germline V gene has CDR1 SQVTM and CDR2 ANQGSEA. The V and J ends lost 1 base and 8 bases respectively, with 11 bases between them. The CDR3 totals 13 residues. The whole variable domain, remainder taken from reference TRBV29-1 and TRBJ1-4, is SAVISQKPSRDICQRGTSLTIQCQVDSQVTMMFWYRQQPGQSLTLIATANQGSEATYESGFVIDKFPISRPNLTFSTLTVSNMSPEDSSIYLCSVEVGAGEKLFFGSGTQLSVL.